The subject of this entry is one T cell receptor (beta chain). The sample comes from a study of control samples from healthy donors and cancer patients. Only in-frame clones appear in the TCRdb table, and some are missing; sequencing was by immunoSEQ multiplex PCR. The sample includes 150,000 to 200,000 clones, approximately 94% seen only once; the top ten take around 1.5%. Material for sequencing was blood. This TCR was recovered from a man aged 25 to 40 in good health.

Here the CDR3 DNA reads TGTGCCAGCAGCGTAGCTATGGGGGTCGAGACCCAGTACTTC. This codes for CASSVAMGVETQYF. The chain uses TRBV9 and TRBJ2-5; D might be TRBD1 or TRBD2, each matching 5 bases. V was trimmed by 0 bases and J by 5 bases, leaving 11 bases between them. Germline V gene sequence: CDR1 SGDLS, CDR2 YYNGEE. The CDR3 is made up of 14 amino acids. Complete variable domain (other parts from reference TRBV9 and TRBJ2-5): DSGVTQTPKHLITATGQRVTLRCSPRSGDLSVYWYQQSLDQGLQFLIQYYNGEERAKGNILERFSAQQFPDLHSELNLSSLELGDSALYFCASSVAMGVETQYFGPGTRLLVL.